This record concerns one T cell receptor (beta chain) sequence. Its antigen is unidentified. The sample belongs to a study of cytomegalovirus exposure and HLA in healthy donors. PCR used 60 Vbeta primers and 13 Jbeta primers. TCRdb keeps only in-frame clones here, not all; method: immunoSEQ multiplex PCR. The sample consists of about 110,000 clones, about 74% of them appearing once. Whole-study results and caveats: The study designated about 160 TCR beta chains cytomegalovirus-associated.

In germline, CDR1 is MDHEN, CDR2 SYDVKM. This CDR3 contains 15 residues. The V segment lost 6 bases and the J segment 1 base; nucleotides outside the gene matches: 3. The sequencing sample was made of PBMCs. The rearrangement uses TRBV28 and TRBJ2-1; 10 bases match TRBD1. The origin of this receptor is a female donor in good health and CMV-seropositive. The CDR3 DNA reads TGTGCCAGCAGATCGGGACAGGGGTCCTACAATGAGCAGTTCTTC. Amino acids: CASRSGQGSYNEQFF.